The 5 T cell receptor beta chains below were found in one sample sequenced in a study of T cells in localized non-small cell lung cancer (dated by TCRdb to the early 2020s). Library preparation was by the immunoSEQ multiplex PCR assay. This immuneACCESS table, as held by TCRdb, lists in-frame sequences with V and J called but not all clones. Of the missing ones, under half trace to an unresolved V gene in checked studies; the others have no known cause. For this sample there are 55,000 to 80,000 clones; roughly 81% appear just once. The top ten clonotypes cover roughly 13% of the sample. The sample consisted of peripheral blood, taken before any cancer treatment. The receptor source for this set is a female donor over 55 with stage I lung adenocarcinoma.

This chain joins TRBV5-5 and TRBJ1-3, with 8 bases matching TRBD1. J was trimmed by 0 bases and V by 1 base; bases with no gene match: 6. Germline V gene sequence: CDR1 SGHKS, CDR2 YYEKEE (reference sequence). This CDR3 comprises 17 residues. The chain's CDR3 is CASSLTGGPSSGNTIYF. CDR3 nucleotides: TGTGCCAGCAGCTTGACAGGGGGTCCGAGCTCTGGAAACACCATATATTTT.

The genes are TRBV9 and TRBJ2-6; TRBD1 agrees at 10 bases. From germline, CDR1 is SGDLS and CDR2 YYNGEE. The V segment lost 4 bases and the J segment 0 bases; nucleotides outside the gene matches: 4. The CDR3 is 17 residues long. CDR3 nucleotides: TGTGCCAGCAGCAGGACAGGGGGAGTCTCTGGGGCCAACGTCCTGACTTTC. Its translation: CASSRTGGVSGANVLTF.

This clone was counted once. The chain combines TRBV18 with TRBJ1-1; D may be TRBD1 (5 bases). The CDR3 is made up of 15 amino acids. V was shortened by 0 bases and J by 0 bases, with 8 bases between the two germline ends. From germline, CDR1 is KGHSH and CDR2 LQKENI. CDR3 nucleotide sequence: TGTGCCAGCTCACCACCGGGGGGGATGAACACTGAAGCTTTCTTT. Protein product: CASSPPGGMNTEAFF.

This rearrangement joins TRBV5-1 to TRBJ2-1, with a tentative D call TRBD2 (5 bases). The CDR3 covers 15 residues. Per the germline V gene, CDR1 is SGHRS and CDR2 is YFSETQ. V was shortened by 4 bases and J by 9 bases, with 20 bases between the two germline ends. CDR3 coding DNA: TGCGCCAGCAGCGGACTCTCCGGGGTTGTAAGTGAGCAGTTCTTC. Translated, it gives CASSGLSGVVSEQFF.

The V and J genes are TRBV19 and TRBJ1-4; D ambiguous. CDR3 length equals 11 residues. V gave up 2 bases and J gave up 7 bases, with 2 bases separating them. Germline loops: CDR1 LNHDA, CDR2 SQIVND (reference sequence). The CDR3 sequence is CASSITEKLFF. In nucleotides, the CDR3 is TGTGCCAGTAGTATAACTGAAAAACTGTTTTTT.